A selection of T cell receptor beta chains follows, all from one sample in a study of T-cell reconstitution after alpha-beta-depleted transplantation in children. TCRdb re-derived calls from the PCR reads in MiXCR, one entry per CDR3 protein. The data contain roughly 570,000 distinct CDR3 sequences, 25% to 30% of them singletons. Sequencing used PBMCs, obtained before TCRalphabeta/CD19-depleted stem cell transplant. The receptors stem from a boy under two years old with Wiskott-Aldrich syndrome, due to receive a stem cell transplant. The CDR3 runs from the conserved cysteine through the conserved F or W. A D gene is named only where the DNA matches it firmly. Part of the rows lack a size; the others show once, few, many or a class for expanded clones.

>TRBJ2-1|NA|TRBV6-1|NA
TGTGCCAGCAGTGAAGGATGGGCTGAGCAGTTCTTC
CASSEGWAEQFF
>TRBJ2-7|TRBD2|TRBV12-3/TRBV12-4|NA
TGTGCCAGCAGTTTCAGCGGGACTAGTACCGAGCAGTACTTC
CASSFSGTSTEQYF
>TRBJ1-5|TRBD1|TRBV29-1|NA
TGCAGCGTTGTAGTACAGGGGATGGGGAGCAATCAGCCCCAGCATTTT
CSVVVQGMGSNQPQHF
>TRBJ2-7|NA|TRBV27|NA
TGTGCCAGCACCAGGGGGGCGGGACTAGCCTACGAGCAGTACTTC
CASTRGAGLAYEQYF
>TRBJ2-2|NA|TRBV20-1|NA
TGCAGTGCTAGAGATTCGGGGGCGAACACCGGGGAGCTGTTTTTT
CSARDSGANTGELFF
>TRBJ2-5|NA|TRBV5-1|NA
TGCGCCAGCAGCTTGGTGGCAGGGGACCAAGAGACCCAGTACTTC
CASSLVAGDQETQYF
>TRBJ2-7|NA|TRBV20-1|NA
TGCAGTGCTAGAGATTTGGTGGGGACGTCGTACGAGCAGTACTTC
CSARDLVGTSYEQYF
>TRBJ2-2|NA|TRBV5-1|NA
TGCGCCAGCAGTTCCAGGGAAGGCACCGGGGAGCTGTTTTTT
CASSSREGTGELFF
>TRBJ1-6|NA|TRBV5-1|NA
TGCGCCAGCAGCCTAGACGGATGGAATTCACCCCTCCACTTT
CASSLDGWNSPLHF
>TRBJ2-3|TRBD1|TRBV29-1|few
TGCAGCGTGGACAGGGGATATACGCAGTATTTT
CSVDRGYTQYF
>TRBJ2-3|NA|TRBV18|few
TGTGCCAGCTCGCGCCAGCCGGGACCTCTCGCAGATACGCAGTATTTT
CASSRQPGPLADTQYF
>TRBJ2-7|TRBD2|TRBV29-1|NA
TGCAGCGTTGGTAGCGGGAGCTACGAGCAGTACTTC
CSVGSGSYEQYF
>TRBJ2-3|TRBD2|TRBV3-1|NA
TGTGCCAGCAGCCATCTAGCGGGAGAGCAGTATTTT
CASSHLAGEQYF
>TRBJ2-1|NA|TRBV5-1|NA
TGCGCCAGCAGCTTGGCTCAGGGAGGAAATGAGCAGTTCTTC
CASSLAQGGNEQFF
>TRBJ2-7|TRBD2|TRBV4-2|NA
TGTGCCAGCAGCCCCAGAGGAACTAGCGGGACCTACGAGCAGTACTTC
CASSPRGTSGTYEQYF
>TRBJ2-5|NA|TRBV11-2|NA
TGTGCCAGCAGCTTAATGAGGGCCCAAGAGACCCAGTACTTC
CASSLMRAQETQYF
>TRBJ2-5|NA|TRBV12-3/TRBV12-4|few
TGTGCCAGCAGTTCCGGGGTTGGGGTTCGAGAGACCCAGTACTTC
CASSSGVGVRETQYF
>TRBJ2-1|TRBD2|TRBV3-1|few
TGTGCCAGCAGCCCTCTAGCGGGAGGCCGGCCGTATGAGCAGTTCTTC
CASSPLAGGRPYEQFF
>TRBJ2-3|TRBD2|TRBV20-1|NA
TGCAGTGCTACCCGGACTAGCGGGAGTTCGGGTACGCAGTATTTT
CSATRTSGSSGTQYF
>TRBJ2-3|NA|TRBV9|NA
TGTGCCAGCAGCGTAGGGCAAAGCGGCCCAGATACGCAGTATTTT
CASSVGQSGPDTQYF
>TRBJ2-7|TRBD2|TRBV7-6|NA
TGTGCCAGCAGCTCAGCGGGAAGCTCCTACGAGCAGTACTTC
CASSSAGSSYEQYF
>TRBJ2-5|TRBD1|TRBV6-2/TRBV6-3|few
TGTGCCACCGCGGACAGGGCCCCTCAAGAGACCCAGTACTTC
CATADRAPQETQYF
>TRBJ2-7|NA|TRBV12-3/TRBV12-4|NA
TGTGCCAGCAGTCCGAAACTCAACCCTAGTTACGAGCAGTACTTC
CASSPKLNPSYEQYF
>TRBJ1-1|TRBD1|TRBV12-3/TRBV12-4|NA
TGTGCCAGCAGTTTCCGGACAGGCCCCATGAACACTGAAGCTTTCTTT
CASSFRTGPMNTEAFF
>TRBJ1-5|NA|TRBV5-1|NA
TGCGCCAGCAGCGTCGGGCAGGGTTTCAATCAGCCCCAGCATTTT
CASSVGQGFNQPQHF
>TRBJ2-1|TRBD1|TRBV20-1|few
TGCAGTGCTCCTCGGGACAGGGTCAATGAGCAGTTCTTC
CSAPRDRVNEQFF
>TRBJ2-7|TRBD1|TRBV20-1|few
TGCAGTGCTTGGACAGGGTGGAACTACGAGCAGTACTTC
CSAWTGWNYEQYF
>TRBJ2-5|NA|TRBV20-1|NA
TGCAGTGCTAGAAGAGCGGGAGAGACCCAGTACTTC
CSARRAGETQYF
>TRBJ2-2|NA|TRBV7-3|once
TGTGCCAGCAGCTTAACAGGGACACCCTACCGTACCGGGGAGCTGTTTTTT
CASSLTGTPYRTGELFF
>TRBJ1-3|NA|TRBV9|NA
TGTGCCAGCAGCTCTTTCTCTGGAAACACCATATATTTT
CASSSFSGNTIYF
>TRBJ2-6|NA|TRBV7-8|NA
TGTGCCAGCAGCTTAAGGCAGTTCTCTGGGGCCAACGTCCTGACTTTC
CASSLRQFSGANVLTF
>TRBJ2-1|NA|TRBV20-1|NA
TGCAGTGCTCCCCCCGTCGGGCTAGCGGAGCAGTTCTTC
CSAPPVGLAEQFF
>TRBJ2-3|TRBD2|TRBV25-1|NA
TGTGCCAGCAGAACCAGGACAGGTTCGGGACTAGCGGGAGTAGTTAGTGTTACAGATACTCAGTATTTT
CASRTRTGSGLAGVVSVTDTQYF
>TRBJ2-1|NA|TRBV29-1|NA
TGCAGCGTTCCGGCGGGTTGGGATGAGCAGTTCTTC
CSVPAGWDEQFF
>TRBJ2-5|NA|TRBV7-7|few
TGTGCCAGCAGCTTAGAAGGGCCCGGGTACCAAGAGACCCAGTACTTC
CASSLEGPGYQETQYF
>TRBJ1-2|TRBD1|TRBV5-1|NA
TGCGCCAGCAGCTCAGGACAGGGGGCGCGAAATTCCGGCTACACCTTC
CASSSGQGARNSGYTF
>TRBJ2-1|TRBD2|TRBV3-1|few
TGTGCCAGCAGCCCCTGGGTTGCTAGCGGGAGCCCAACGTATGAGCAGTTCTTC
CASSPWVASGSPTYEQFF
>TRBJ2-3|TRBD2|TRBV4-2|few
TGTGCCAGCAGCCAAGGGGGGGGAAGATTTACAGATACGCAGTATTTT
CASSQGGGRFTDTQYF
>TRBJ2-1|NA|TRBV11-2|NA
TGTGCCAGCAGCTGGCAGGGGGGCTACAATGAGCAGTTCTTC
CASSWQGGYNEQFF
>TRBJ2-3|TRBD2|TRBV27|NA
TGTGCCAGCAGTTTAAAATGGGGAGGGCAAGATACGCAGTATTTT
CASSLKWGGQDTQYF
>TRBJ2-2|TRBD2|TRBV4-1|few
TGCGCCATCAGCCAAGACATGGTCACAGCGGGAACCGGGGAGCTGTTTTTT
CAISQDMVTAGTGELFF
>TRBJ2-1|TRBD2|TRBV20-1|NA
TGCAGTGCTAGTCTACTAGCGGGACTCGGCAATGAGCAGTTCTTC
CSASLLAGLGNEQFF